One sample yielded the 3 T cell receptor beta chains listed below, sequenced in a study of T cell repertoires in cytomegalovirus infection. Antigens of these TCRs are unknown. TCRdb analysed the reads with MiXCR anew, one entry per CDR3 protein. The sample lists more than 95,000 distinct CDR3 sequences; roughly a third were seen once. Sample: CD8+ T cells from cultured PBMCs, taken from culture after CMV antigen stimulation. The receptors shown here come from a human donor in good health (CMV status not recorded). Some clones in this sample may be carry-over from other donors' samples.

The table lists this clonotype with a few counts. This chain joins TRBV7-9 and TRBJ1-4; perhaps TRBD1 as D (6 bases). The CDR3 sequence is 14 residues long. In germline, CDR1 is SEHNR, CDR2 FQNEAQ (reference sequence). The ends were cut back, 5 bases at V and 4 bases at J, with 11 bases in the middle. CDR3 in DNA: TGTGCCAGCAGCCGTGACAGGTTTAATGAAAAACTGTTTTTT. It codes for CASSRDRFNEKLFF.

The rearrangement uses TRBV5-1 and TRBJ1-4; D possibly corresponds to TRBD1 (5 bases). CDR1 SGHRS and CDR2 YFSETQ come from the germline V gene. V was pared by 0 bases and J by 6 bases, with 9 bases between. The CDR3 extends over 14 amino acids. This CDR3 is CASSLGGGYEKLFF. The CDR3, as DNA: TGCGCCAGCAGCTTGGGGGGGGGTTATGAAAAACTGTTTTTT. Drawing the rest from reference TRBV5-1 and TRBJ1-4, the complete variable domain is KAGVTQTPRYLIKTRGQQVTLSCSPISGHRSVSWYQQTPGQGLQFLFEYFSETQRNKGNFPGRFSGRQFSNSRSEMNVSTLELGDSALYLCASSLGGGYEKLFFGSGTQLSVL.

This clonotype was counted a single time. The chain uses TRBV7-8 and TRBJ1-3, with D perhaps matching TRBD1 (6 bases). CDR1 and CDR2 (germline): SGHVS, FQNEAQ. V lost 5 bases to trimming and J lost 5 bases, with 16 bases between them. This CDR3 is 15 amino acids long. The CDR3 spells CASSPVTGARNTIYF. The CDR3 DNA is TGTGCCAGCAGCCCTGTGACAGGCGCACGAAACACCATATATTTT.